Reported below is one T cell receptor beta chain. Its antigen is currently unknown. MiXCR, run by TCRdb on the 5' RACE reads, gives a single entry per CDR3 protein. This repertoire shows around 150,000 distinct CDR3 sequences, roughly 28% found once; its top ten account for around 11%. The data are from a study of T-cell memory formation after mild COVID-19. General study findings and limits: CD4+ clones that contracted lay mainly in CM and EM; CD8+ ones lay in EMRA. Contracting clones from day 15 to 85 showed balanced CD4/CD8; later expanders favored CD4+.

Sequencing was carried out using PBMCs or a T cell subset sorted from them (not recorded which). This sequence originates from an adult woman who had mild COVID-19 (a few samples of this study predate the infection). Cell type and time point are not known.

In nucleotides, the CDR3 is TGTGCCTGGAGTGTGCTAGCGGGGGGAGTAAATGAGCAGTTCTTC. As protein: CAWSVLAGGVNEQFF. The rearrangement uses TRBV30 and TRBJ2-1, with 11 nucleotides matching TRBD2. The CDR3 is 15 residues long. Trimming cost V 0 bases and J 7 bases; bases outside gene matches: 5. Germline values: CDR1 GTSNPN, CDR2 SVGIG (reference sequence).